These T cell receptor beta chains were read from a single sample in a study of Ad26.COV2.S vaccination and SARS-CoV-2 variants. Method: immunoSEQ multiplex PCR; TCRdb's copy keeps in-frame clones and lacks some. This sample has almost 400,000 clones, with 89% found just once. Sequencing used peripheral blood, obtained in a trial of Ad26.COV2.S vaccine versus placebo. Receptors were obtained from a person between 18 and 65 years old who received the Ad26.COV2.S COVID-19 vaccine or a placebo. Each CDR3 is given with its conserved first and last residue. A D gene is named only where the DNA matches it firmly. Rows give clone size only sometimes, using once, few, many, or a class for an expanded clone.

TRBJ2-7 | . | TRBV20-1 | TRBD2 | CSASSGTSLYEQYF | TGCAGTGCTAGTTCCGGGACTAGCCTCTACGAGCAGTACTTC
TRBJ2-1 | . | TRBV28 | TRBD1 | CASRSRRDRVYEQFF | TGTGCCAGCAGATCCCGGCGGGACAGGGTGTATGAGCAGTTCTTC
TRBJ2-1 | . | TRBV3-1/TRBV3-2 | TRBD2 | CASSQAASGRVNEQFF | TGTGCCAGCAGCCAAGCGGCTAGCGGGAGGGTGAATGAGCAGTTCTTC
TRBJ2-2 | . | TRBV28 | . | CASSSRLPRTGELFF | TGTGCCAGCAGTTCGCGACTGCCTCGGACCGGGGAGCTGTTTTTT
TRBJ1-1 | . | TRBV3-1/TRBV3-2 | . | CASSRRSNGIEAFF | TGTGCCAGCAGCCGTCGGTCCAACGGGATCGAAGCTTTCTTT
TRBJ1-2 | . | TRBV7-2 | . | CASSQGTLNYGYTF | TGTGCCAGCAGCCAAGGGACGCTCAACTATGGCTACACCTTC
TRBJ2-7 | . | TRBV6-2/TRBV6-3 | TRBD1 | CASSWDSSSTYEQYF | TGTGCCAGCAGTTGGGACAGTTCTTCGACCTACGAGCAGTACTTC
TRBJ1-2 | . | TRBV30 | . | CALHLGAGSGGYTF | TGTGCCTTGCATCTAGGGGCAGGGTCTGGTGGCTACACCTTC
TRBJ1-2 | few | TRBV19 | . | CASSIDPGLQGGGYTF | TGTGCCAGTAGTATAGATCCTGGTTTACAGGGAGGTGGCTACACCTTC
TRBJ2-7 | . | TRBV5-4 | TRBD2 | CASSDTSENYYEQYF | TGTGCCAGCAGCGACACTAGCGAAAACTACTACGAGCAGTACTTC
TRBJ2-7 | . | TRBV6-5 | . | CASSRAVSYEQYF | TGTGCCAGCAGCAGGGCGGTATCCTACGAGCAGTACTTC